This TCR beta chain was found in a study of T-cell reconstitution after alpha-beta-depleted transplantation in children. Preparation of the TCRbeta library was carried out with unique molecular identifiers. TCRdb reprocessed the PCR reads with MiXCR, giving one entry per CDR3 protein. The table includes 500,000 to 750,000 distinct CDR3 sequences, 27% detected once. Germline V gives CDR1 MNHEY, CDR2 SVGEGT. This CDR3 spans 11 amino acids. Trimming took 5 bases from V and 5 from J; bases not matched to a gene: 0. J is TRBJ2-7 and V is TRBV6-2 or TRBV6-3; 7 bases line up with TRBD1. The clonotype was recovered from a boy younger than two with Wiskott-Aldrich syndrome, due to receive a stem cell transplant. Sample: PBMCs, taken before TCRalphabeta/CD19-depleted stem cell transplant. CDR3 in DNA: TGTGCCAGCAGTGACAGGGACGAGCAGTACTTC. Amino acid sequence: CASSDRDEQYF.